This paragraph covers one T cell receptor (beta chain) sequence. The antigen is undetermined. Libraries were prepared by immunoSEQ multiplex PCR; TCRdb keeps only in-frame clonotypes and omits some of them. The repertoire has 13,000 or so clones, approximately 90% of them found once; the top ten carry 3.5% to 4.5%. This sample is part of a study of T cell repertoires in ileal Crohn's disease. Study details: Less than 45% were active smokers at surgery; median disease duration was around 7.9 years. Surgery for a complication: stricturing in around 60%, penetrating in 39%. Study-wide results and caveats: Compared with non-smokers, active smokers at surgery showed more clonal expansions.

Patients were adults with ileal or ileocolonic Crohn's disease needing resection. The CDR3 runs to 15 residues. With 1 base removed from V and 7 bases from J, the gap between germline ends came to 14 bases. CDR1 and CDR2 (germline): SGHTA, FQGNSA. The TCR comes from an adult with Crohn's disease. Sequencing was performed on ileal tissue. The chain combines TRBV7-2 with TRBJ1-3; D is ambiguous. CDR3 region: CASSLDGRVGNTIYF. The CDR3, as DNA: TGTGCCAGCAGCTTAGACGGGAGAGTGGGGAACACCATATATTTT. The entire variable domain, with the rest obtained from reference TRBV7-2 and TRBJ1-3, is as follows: GAGVSQSPSNKVTEKGKDVELRCDPISGHTALYWYRQSLGQGLEFLIYFQGNSAPDKSGLPSDRFSAERTGGSVSTLTIQRTQQEDSAVYLCASSLDGRVGNTIYFGEGSWLTVV.